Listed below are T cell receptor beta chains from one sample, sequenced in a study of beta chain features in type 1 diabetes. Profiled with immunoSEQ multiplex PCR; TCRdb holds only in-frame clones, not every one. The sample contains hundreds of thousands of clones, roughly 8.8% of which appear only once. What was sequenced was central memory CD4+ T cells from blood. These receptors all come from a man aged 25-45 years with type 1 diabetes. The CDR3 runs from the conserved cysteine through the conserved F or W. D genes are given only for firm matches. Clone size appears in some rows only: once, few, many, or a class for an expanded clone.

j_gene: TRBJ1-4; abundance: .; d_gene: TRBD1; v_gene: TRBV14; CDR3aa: CASSEYRGGKLFF; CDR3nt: TGTGCCAGCAGCGAATACAGGGGTGGAAAACTGTTTTTT
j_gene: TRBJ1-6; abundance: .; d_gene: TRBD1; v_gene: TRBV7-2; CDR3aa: CASSAWDRANSPLHF; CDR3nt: TGTGCCAGCAGCGCATGGGACAGGGCGAATTCACCCCTCCACTTT
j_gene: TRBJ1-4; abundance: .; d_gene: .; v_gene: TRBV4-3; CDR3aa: CASSQDEGFKEKLFF; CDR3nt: TGCGCCAGCAGCCAAGATGAAGGGTTTAAAGAAAAACTGTTTTTT
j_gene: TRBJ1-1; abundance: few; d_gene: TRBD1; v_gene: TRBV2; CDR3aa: CASTATGRNTEAFF; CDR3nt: TGTGCCAGCACCGCGACAGGGAGGAACACTGAAGCTTTCTTT
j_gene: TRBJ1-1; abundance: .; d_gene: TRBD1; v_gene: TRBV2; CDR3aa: CASRAGQRNTEAFF; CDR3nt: TGTGCCAGCAGAGCGGGACAGCGAAACACTGAAGCTTTCTTT
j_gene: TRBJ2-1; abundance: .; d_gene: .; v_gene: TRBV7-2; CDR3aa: CASTLSGNEQFF; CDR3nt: TGTGCCAGCACCTTGAGCGGAAATGAGCAGTTCTTC
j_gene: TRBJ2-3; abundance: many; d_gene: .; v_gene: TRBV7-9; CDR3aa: CASSLDGPTDTQYF; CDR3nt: TGTGCCAGCAGCTTAGATGGGCCCACAGATACGCAGTATTTT
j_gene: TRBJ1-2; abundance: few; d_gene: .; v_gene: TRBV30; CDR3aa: CAWSSGNYGYTF; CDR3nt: TGTGCCTGGAGTTCGGGCAACTATGGCTACACCTTC
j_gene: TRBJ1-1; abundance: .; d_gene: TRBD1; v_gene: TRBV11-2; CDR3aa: CASSPGQQNTEAFF; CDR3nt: TGTGCCAGCAGCCCGGGACAGCAGAACACTGAAGCTTTCTTT
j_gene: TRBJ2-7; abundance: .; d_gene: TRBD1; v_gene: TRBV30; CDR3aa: CACQPRDRGRNEQYF; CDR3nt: TGTGCCTGCCAACCCCGGGACAGGGGGCGAAACGAGCAGTACTTC
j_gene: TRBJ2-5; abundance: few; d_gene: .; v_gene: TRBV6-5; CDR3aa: CASRGPASVGTQYF; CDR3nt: TGTGCCAGCAGGGGCCCGGCTAGCGTGGGGACCCAGTACTTC
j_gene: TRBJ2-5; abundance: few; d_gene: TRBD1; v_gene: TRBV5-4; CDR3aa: CASSSKGQSQETQYF; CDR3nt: TGTGCCAGCAGCTCTAAGGGACAGTCACAAGAGACCCAGTACTTC
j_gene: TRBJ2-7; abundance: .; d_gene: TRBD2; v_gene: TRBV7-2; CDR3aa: CASSLALAGGDEQYF; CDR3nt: TGTGCCAGCAGCTTAGCCCTAGCGGGGGGCGACGAGCAGTACTTC
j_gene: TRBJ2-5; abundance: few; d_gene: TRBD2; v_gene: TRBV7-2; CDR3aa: CASSPPAGQETQYF; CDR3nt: TGTGCCAGCAGCCCCCCAGCGGGACAAGAGACCCAGTACTTC
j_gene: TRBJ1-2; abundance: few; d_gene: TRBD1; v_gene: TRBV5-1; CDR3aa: CASSPALGTGGDGYTF; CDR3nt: TGCGCCAGCAGCCCTGCCCTAGGGACAGGCGGGGATGGCTACACCTTC
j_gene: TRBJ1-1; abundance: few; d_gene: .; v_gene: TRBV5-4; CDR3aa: CATNRVNGNTEAFF; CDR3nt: TGTGCCACCAACCGGGTGAACGGGAACACTGAAGCTTTCTTT
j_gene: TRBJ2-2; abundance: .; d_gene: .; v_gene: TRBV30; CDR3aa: CAWSVGQANTGELFF; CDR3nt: TGTGCCTGGAGTGTTGGGCAGGCTAACACCGGGGAGCTGTTTTTT
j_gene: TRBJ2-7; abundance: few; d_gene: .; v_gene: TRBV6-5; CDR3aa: CASRLQGGSSYEQYF; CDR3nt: TGTGCCAGTCGGCTCCAGGGGGGATCCTCCTACGAGCAGTACTTC
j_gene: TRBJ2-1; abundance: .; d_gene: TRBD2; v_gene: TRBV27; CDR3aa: CASSLWPSGGGAYNEQFF; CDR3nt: TGTGCCAGCAGTTTATGGCCTAGCGGGGGGGGAGCCTACAATGAGCAGTTCTTC
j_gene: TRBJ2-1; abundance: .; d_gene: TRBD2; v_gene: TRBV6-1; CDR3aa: CASSELGLAVNNEQFF; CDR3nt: TGTGCCAGCAGTGAACTCGGACTAGCGGTAAACAATGAGCAGTTCTTC
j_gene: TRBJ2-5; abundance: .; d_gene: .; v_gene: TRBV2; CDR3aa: CASSARQTEETQYF; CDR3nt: TGTGCCAGCAGTGCTAGACAGACGGAAGAGACCCAGTACTTC
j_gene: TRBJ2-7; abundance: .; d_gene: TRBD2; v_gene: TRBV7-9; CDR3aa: CASSSQSGEFYEQYF; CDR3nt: TGTGCCAGCAGCTCCCAAAGCGGGGAGTTCTACGAGCAGTACTTC
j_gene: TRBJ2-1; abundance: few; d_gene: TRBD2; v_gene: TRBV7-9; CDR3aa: CASRRAGGANEQFF; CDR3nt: TGTGCCAGCAGGAGAGCGGGGGGTGCAAATGAGCAGTTCTTC
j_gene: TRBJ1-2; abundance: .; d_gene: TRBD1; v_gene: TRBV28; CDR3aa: CASSFRDRGVGYTF; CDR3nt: TGTGCCAGCAGTTTTAGGGACAGGGGTGTAGGCTACACCTTC
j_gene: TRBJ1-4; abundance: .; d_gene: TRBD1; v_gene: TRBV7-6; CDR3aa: CASSTRTGGVEKLFF; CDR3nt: TGTGCCAGCAGCACCAGGACAGGGGGCGTTGAAAAACTGTTTTTT
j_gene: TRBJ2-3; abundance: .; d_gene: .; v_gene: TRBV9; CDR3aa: CASSSLVTSTDTQYF; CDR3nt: TGTGCCAGCAGCTCCCTCGTGACTAGCACAGATACGCAGTATTTT
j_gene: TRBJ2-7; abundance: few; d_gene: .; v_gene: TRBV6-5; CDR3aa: CASSPVSGSFEQYF; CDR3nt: TGTGCCAGCAGTCCCGTCTCCGGGTCATTCGAGCAGTACTTC
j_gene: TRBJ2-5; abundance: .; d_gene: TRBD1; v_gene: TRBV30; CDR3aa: CAWNMDRIGETQYF; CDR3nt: TGTGCCTGGAATATGGACAGGATAGGCGAGACCCAGTACTTC
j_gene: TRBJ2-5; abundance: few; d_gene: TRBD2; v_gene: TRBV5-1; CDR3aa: CASSRSSGGAGETQYF; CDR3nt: TGCGCCAGCAGCCGCTCTAGCGGGGGGGCCGGGGAGACCCAGTACTTC
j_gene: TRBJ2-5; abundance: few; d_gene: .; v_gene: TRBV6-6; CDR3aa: CASSYSWETQYF; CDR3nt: TGTGCCAGCAGTTACTCGTGGGAGACCCAGTACTTC
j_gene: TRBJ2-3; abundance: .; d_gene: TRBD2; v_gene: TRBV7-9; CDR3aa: CASSPNLRGLAGASDTQYF; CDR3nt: TGTGCCAGCAGCCCCAATTTGAGGGGGCTAGCGGGGGCCTCAGATACGCAGTATTTT
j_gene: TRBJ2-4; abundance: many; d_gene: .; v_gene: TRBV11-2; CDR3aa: CASSPAGGNIQYF; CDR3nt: TGTGCCAGCAGCCCGGCTGGTGGTAACATTCAGTACTTC
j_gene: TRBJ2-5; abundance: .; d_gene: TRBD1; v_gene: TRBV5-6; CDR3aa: CASSSVGQGGETQYF; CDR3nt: TGTGCCAGCAGCAGTGTGGGACAGGGAGGTGAGACCCAGTACTTC
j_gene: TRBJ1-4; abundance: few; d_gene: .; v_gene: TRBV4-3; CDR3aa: CASSNFFAANEKLFF; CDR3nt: TGCGCCAGCAGCAACTTCTTCGCGGCTAATGAAAAACTGTTTTTT
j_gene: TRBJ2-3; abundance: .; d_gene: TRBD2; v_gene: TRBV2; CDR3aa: CASTPRLAGGQGQYF; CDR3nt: TGTGCCAGCACCCCAAGGCTAGCGGGGGGGCAGGGGCAGTATTTT